The next 14 T cell receptor beta chains were all read from a single sample in a study of blood T cell repertoires in COVID-19. Assay: immunoSEQ multiplex PCR; the TCRdb copy retains only in-frame clones and omits some. The sample yields nearly 300,000 clones, roughly 91% seen once. Input material: PBMCs or T cells enriched from blood (not recorded which). The origin of the receptors is a woman between 50 and 59 years old who had been exposed to COVID-19.

A word on this clone: The same CDR3 is also encoded by other DNA sequences in this sample. The V and J genes are TRBV5-1 and TRBJ1-2, with D perhaps matching TRBD1 (6 bases). CDR3 length equals 14 residues. The V gene's germline CDR1 is SGHRS and CDR2 YFSETQ. Trimming removed 2 bases at V and 2 bases at J, with 10 bases between. As DNA, the CDR3 is TGCGCCAGCAGCTTAGGGCAGGGGAACTATGGCTACACCTTC. Protein: CASSLGQGNYGYTF.

The genes are TRBV19 and TRBJ1-3, with a possible D match to TRBD1 (5 bases). The V gene lost 5 bases and the J gene lost 3 bases, with 14 bases spanning the gap. The CDR3 covers 15 residues. Germline V gene sequence: CDR1 LNHDA, CDR2 SQIVND (reference sequence). CDR3: CASSSSGINGNTIYF. CDR3 in DNA: TGTGCCAGTAGTTCGTCAGGGATTAATGGAAACACCATATATTTT.

This clone was picked up a small number of times. The chain couples TRBV4-1 to TRBJ2-7; no reliable D call. V lost 2 bases and J 1 base, leaving 6 bases between the germline ends. CDR1 is MGHRA and CDR2 is YSYEKL in the germline V gene. The CDR3 has 13 amino acids. The CDR3 region has the DNA TGCGCCAGCAGCCAACCAGTATCCTACGAGCAGTACTTC. Translation: CASSQPVSYEQYF.

This clone has just one count. The J gene is TRBJ2-3, the V gene TRBV30; the D gene is possibly TRBD2 (7 bases). V was trimmed by 5 bases and J by 2 bases, leaving 14 bases between them. The CDR3 loop spans 14 amino acids. Germline CDR1 reads GTSNPN; CDR2 reads SVGIG (reference sequence). As DNA, the CDR3 is TGTGCCTGGGAAGGGGGGGTTCCCACAGATACGCAGTATTTT. This gives the protein CAWEGGVPTDTQYF.

The chain links TRBV30 to TRBJ1-1; 10 nucleotides align to TRBD1. Germline V gene lookup returns CDR1 GTSNPN and CDR2 SVGIG (reference sequence). V gave up 0 bases and J gave up 3 bases; unmatched junction bases: 13. The CDR3 totals 18 residues. CDR3 nucleotides: TGTGCCTGGAGTGTACGCGGGCGGGGACAGGGGACAGACACTGAAGCTTTCTTT. Its translation: CAWSVRGRGQGTDTEAFF.

V gene TRBV4-1 combines with J gene TRBJ2-5, with 8 positions matching TRBD2. The length of the CDR3 is 18 residues. V gave up 5 bases and J gave up 0 bases; unmatched junction bases: 14. The V gene's germline CDR1 is MGHRA and CDR2 YSYEKL. The CDR3 sequence is CASSYTRDGLANQETQYF. The DNA of the CDR3 is TGCGCCAGCAGCTACACGCGGGACGGACTAGCCAACCAAGAGACCCAGTACTTC.

V gene TRBV7-9 combines with J gene TRBJ1-1, with a tentative D call TRBD1 (6 bases). The germline V and J ends were trimmed by 1 base and 5 bases, with 14 bases remaining between them. This CDR3 is 15 amino acids long. CDR1 SEHNR and CDR2 FQNEAQ come from the germline V gene (reference sequence). The chain's CDR3 is CASSLVSGGLTEAFF. The CDR3 DNA reads TGTGCCAGCAGCTTAGTGAGCGGGGGGCTAACTGAAGCTTTCTTT.

V usage is TRBV18 and J usage is TRBJ2-3; 9 bases map to TRBD1. V lost 1 base to trimming and J lost 8 bases; unmatched junction nucleotides: 7. The germline CDR1 and CDR2 sequences are KGHSH and LQKENI. The CDR3 is 15 amino acids. DNA for the CDR3: TGTGCCAGCTCACCACAGGGGGACAGGGTATCTACGCAGTATTTT. Encoded protein: CASSPQGDRVSTQYF.

The rearrangement uses TRBV4-1 and TRBJ1-2; 7 bases are shared with TRBD1. The CDR3 is 15 residues long. Germline values: CDR1 MGHRA, CDR2 YSYEKL. Germline trimming cut 4 bases from V and 2 bases from J; bases unmatched to any gene: 7. CDR3 coding DNA: TGCGCCAGCAGCCCCCTACGGACAGGAAACTATGGCTACACCTTC. Its protein is CASSPLRTGNYGYTF.

This clone was counted once. The sample holds other DNA sequences that translate to the same CDR3. The chain joins TRBV19 to TRBJ1-1, with 8 bases lining up with TRBD1. CDR3 size: 14 residues. Trimming at V came to 4 bases and at J to 1 base, leaving 2 bases not matched to a gene. Germline V lookup: CDR1 LNHDA, CDR2 SQIVND (reference sequence). The CDR3 protein is CASSTGTGNTEAFF. In nucleotides, the CDR3 is TGTGCCAGTAGTACCGGGACAGGGAACACTGAAGCTTTCTTT.

The chain combines TRBV5-1 with TRBJ2-7, with 8 bases lining up with TRBD1. This CDR3 has 16 amino acids. V shed 4 bases and J 0 bases; nucleotides not matched to a gene: 9. Germline lookup yields CDR1 SGHRS and CDR2 YFSETQ. DNA of the CDR3: TGCGCCAGCAGCGCCGCGGACAGGGTAAGCTCCTACGAGCAGTACTTC. It is translated as CASSAADRVSSYEQYF.

This chain uses TRBV18 with TRBJ2-1, with TRBD1 identical over 11 bases. Germline V gene sequence: CDR1 KGHSH, CDR2 LQKENI. The CDR3 is 17 amino acids. The V and J ends lost 6 bases and 5 bases, in that order; junction bases with no gene match: 12. The DNA for the CDR3 is TGTGCCAGCTCGACACGGCGGGGGGACAGGGGGAACAATGAGCAGTTCTTC. Translating it yields CASSTRRGDRGNNEQFF.

This chain links TRBV9 with TRBJ1-2; 9 bases fit TRBD1. The V and J ends lost 2 bases and 3 bases, in that order; junction bases with no gene match: 2. The CDR3 contains 14 residues. Germline V gene data show CDR1 as SGDLS and CDR2 as YYNGEE. The CDR3 sequence: CASSVGQGYYGYTF. In DNA form, the CDR3 reads TGTGCCAGCAGCGTGGGACAGGGTTACTATGGCTACACCTTC.

The chain carries TRBV5-1 and TRBJ1-5; D may be TRBD1 (5 bases). This CDR3 comprises 13 residues. Per germline, CDR1 SGHRS and CDR2 YFSETQ. V lost 5 bases and J lost 3, with 9 bases in between. As DNA, the CDR3 is TGCGCCAGCAGGTTAGGGGACAATCAGCCCCAGCATTTT. Translating it yields CASRLGDNQPQHF. The full variable domain, rest sourced from reference TRBV5-1 and TRBJ1-5, is KAGVTQTPRYLIKTRGQQVTLSCSPISGHRSVSWYQQTPGQGLQFLFEYFSETQRNKGNFPGRFSGRQFSNSRSEMNVSTLELGDSALYLCASRLGDNQPQHFGDGTRLSIL.